The entry below describes one T cell receptor (beta chain). This record belongs to a study of blood T cell repertoires in COVID-19. V lost 0 bases and J lost 8, with 16 bases in between. This CDR3 contains 15 residues. Germline V lookup: CDR1 LNHDA, CDR2 SQIVND (reference sequence). Participants reported their clinical history, and cohort assignment relied on those reports. In Cohort 3, a recovered donor had either two negative PCRs, clearance, or symptom resolution. Authors' processing steps: Reference gene primer amplification gave nucleated cell count estimates. Sequencing was performed with immunoSEQ multiplex PCR; in TCRdb, only in-frame clones are kept and a portion is missing. V and J calls and clone size are those listed in that table; D and trimming were worked out from the DNA. The sample includes about 280,000 clones, nearly 90% of them seen just once.

The sample taken for sequencing was PBMCs or T cells enriched from blood (not recorded which). The receptor was derived from a woman aged 25-40 years who had recovered from COVID-19. The chain carries TRBV19 and TRBJ1-2, with a weak D call TRBD1 (6 bases). CDR3 coding DNA: TGTGCCAGTAGTATAGAAGGTCTATCAGGGGAGGGCTACACCTTC. Translated: CASSIEGLSGEGYTF. The entire variable domain, with the rest obtained from reference TRBV19 and TRBJ1-2, is as follows: DGGITQSPKYLFRKEGQNVTLSCEQNLNHDAMYWYRQDPGQGLRLIYYSQIVNDFQKGDIAEGYSVSREKKESFPLTVTSAQKNPTAFYLCASSIEGLSGEGYTFGSGTRLTVV.